Sequencing of this TCR beta chain was carried out in a study of T cells in tuberculosis. Study outcomes and limitations: The TCR-beta difference was not significant; alpha differences partly reflected length.

Method: immunoSEQ multiplex PCR; TCRdb's copy keeps in-frame clones and lacks some. Of 25,000 to 35,000 clones in the sample, over 85% were seen once. As concerns this clone: Its antigen is undetermined.

Sequenced: PBMCs. This sequence originates from a donor aged 10-29 years with latent tuberculosis or without tuberculosis infection.

The CDR3 DNA is TGTGCCAGCAGCGCCTCCGGGACAGCTAATGAAAAACTGTTTTTT. Amino acids: CASSASGTANEKLFF. The chain uses TRBV7-6 and TRBJ1-4; 7 bases are a match to TRBD1. Germline trimming cut 5 bases from V and 3 bases from J; bases unmatched to any gene: 6. The CDR3 contains 15 residues. Germline CDR1 is SGHVS and CDR2 is FNYEAQ.